This entry features one TCR beta chain sequence. Its antigen is unidentified. These data originate in a study of T-cell reconstitution after alpha-beta-depleted transplantation in children. The study's findings and limits: Expanded clones from the graft, numbering several hundred, reportedly supplied alpha-beta T cells about two months after transplant. Diversity of TCRbeta at day 60 was high in some patients, arising from surviving recipient T cells and thymic progenitors. A year had passed since transplant, and T-cell counts and diversity by then came mostly from newly produced T cells.

CDR1 is LNHNV and CDR2 is YYDKDF in the germline V gene (reference sequence). Losses at the gene ends were 3 bases for V and 3 bases for J; bases not matched to a gene: 5. The CDR3 runs to 15 residues. Unique molecular identifiers were used to barcode this TCRbeta library. TCRdb passed the PCR reads through MiXCR, listing each CDR3 protein once. The sample consists of roughly 240,000 distinct CDR3 sequences, just under 8.5% of them appearing once. Sequenced material: PBMCs, mostly from graft donor cells, taken 180 days after TCRalphabeta/CD19-depleted stem cell transplant. The source is a male patient under 18 who had a stem cell transplant for acute lymphoblastic leukemia, so the T cells may come from the graft donor. The chain couples TRBV15 to TRBJ2-1; 7 nucleotides line up with TRBD1. This CDR3 reads CATSRDRFLYNEQFF. The DNA for the CDR3 is TGTGCCACCAGCAGGGACAGGTTCCTCTACAATGAGCAGTTCTTC.